The 19 T cell receptor beta chains in this list originate from one sample, sequenced in a study of cytomegalovirus exposure and HLA in healthy donors. PCR used 60 Vbeta primers and 13 Jbeta primers. Assay used: immunoSEQ multiplex PCR; TCRdb lists only in-frame clones, some missing. The sample carries about 230,000 clones, around nine tenths recorded once. The sequenced sample was PBMCs. The receptors shown here come from a woman younger than 30 in good health and CMV-seronegative.

The gene calls are TRBV5-4 and TRBJ2-1; the match to TRBD2 covers 15 bases. CDR3 length equals 16 residues. Germline V gene data show CDR1 as SGHNT and CDR2 as YYREEE (reference sequence). Unmatched junction bases numbered 6, after V lost 4 bases and J lost 7 bases. The DNA of the CDR3 is TGTGCCAGCAGCAGGACCGGGACTAGCGGGAGGAATGAGCAGTTCTTC. Its protein is CASSRTGTSGRNEQFF.

V is TRBV14 and J is TRBJ1-2, with D maybe TRBD1 (6 bases). This CDR3 contains 14 residues. Germline CDR1 reads SGHDN; CDR2 reads FVKESK. The V end lost 3 bases, the J end lost 4 bases, and 12 bases lay between the germline ends. The CDR3 coding sequence is TGTGCCAGCAGCCAGTGGTCAGGGGTCTATGGCTACACCTTC. Translating gives CASSQWSGVYGYTF.

This sequence joins TRBV10-2 and TRBJ1-5, with a weak D call TRBD1 (5 bases). The V end was cut by 6 bases, the J end by 8 bases, with 14 bases between. Germline V CDR1 and CDR2: WSHSY, SAAADI. This CDR3 contains 13 residues. CDR3 coding DNA: TGCGCCAGCAGCGGTAGGGGAGGTGAGCCCCAGCATTTT. It codes for CASSGRGGEPQHF.

The chain has TRBV4-3 and TRBJ1-2; D might be TRBD1 (6 bases). Per the germline V gene, CDR1 is LGHNA and CDR2 is YSLEER. The CDR3 consists of 15 residues. Trimming removed 5 bases at V and 3 bases at J, with 16 bases between. The CDR3 loop is CASSRLAGAHYGYTF. For the CDR3, the DNA is TGCGCCAGCAGCAGGCTTGCAGGGGCTCACTATGGCTACACCTTC.

V gene TRBV4-1 combines with J gene TRBJ2-1, with a weak D call TRBD2 (5 bases). The length of the CDR3 is 12 residues. CDR1 and CDR2 from the germline V gene are MGHRA and YSYEKL. Trimming shortened V by 4 bases and J by 10 bases, and 11 bases separated the two germline ends. CDR3 coding DNA: TGCGCCAGCAGCCTCGTGTCGGGGGAGCAGTTCTTC. It translates to CASSLVSGEQFF.

About this clone: A junction boundary mismatches the germline segment, possibly from a read error. The chain's CDR3 is CSSSHLDFLGGQPQHF. DNA for the CDR3: TGTTCCAGCAGCCATCTTGACTTTCTGGGAGGCCAGCCCCAGCATTTT. The rearrangement links TRBV7-9 to TRBJ1-5, with D unclear. There are 16 residues in the CDR3. Per germline, CDR1 SEHNR and CDR2 FQNEAQ (reference sequence).

The chain is built from TRBV2 and TRBJ1-5; D not resolved. Trimming left V 7 bases short and J 0 bases short, with 13 bases between. The CDR3 sequence is 15 residues long. In germline, CDR1 is SNHLY, CDR2 FYNNEI. Here the CDR3 reads CASILDSYSNQPQHF. DNA of the CDR3: TGTGCCAGCATTCTGGACTCCTATAGCAATCAGCCCCAGCATTTT.

CDR3 nucleotides: TGTGCCATCAGTGAGTCGAGTGGGTCAGGGGGCTTTCCAGAGACCCAGTACTTC. Its protein product is CAISESSGSGGFPETQYF. This chain links TRBV10-3 with TRBJ2-5; TRBD1 agrees at 8 bases. The CDR3 length is 18 residues. Trimming at V came to 0 bases and at J to 4 bases, leaving 13 bases not matched to a gene. Germline V gene data show CDR1 as ENHRY and CDR2 as SYGVKD.

V and J are TRBV5-6 and TRBJ1-1; D not resolved. Looked up from germline, CDR1 is SGHDT and CDR2 is YYEEEE. V lost 2 bases and J lost 1, with 9 bases in between. The CDR3 loop spans 14 amino acids. As DNA, the CDR3 is TGTGCCAGCAGCTTACTCCAGGCGAACACTGAAGCTTTCTTT. Residues: CASSLLQANTEAFF.

The chain joins TRBV30 to TRBJ2-1, with TRBD2 matching over 10 bases. There are 16 residues in the CDR3. V lost 0 bases, J lost 8 bases, and 10 bases stayed unmatched. Germline CDR1 reads GTSNPN; CDR2 reads SVGIG (reference sequence). The CDR3, as DNA: TGTGCCTGGAGTGTTAGGTGGGCTAGCGGGAGCGATGAGCAGTTCTTC. Protein product: CAWSVRWASGSDEQFF. Full variable domain (outside the CDR3, taken from reference TRBV30 and TRBJ2-1): SQTIHQWPATLVQPVGSPLSLECTVEGTSNPNLYWYRQAAGRGLQLLFYSVGIGQISSEVPQNLSASRPQDRQFILSSKKLLLSDSGFYLCAWSVRWASGSDEQFFGPGTRLTVL.

The chain has TRBV13 and TRBJ1-6; TRBD1 matches 10 bases. J gave up 0 bases and V 5 bases, and 13 bases lay outside the gene matches. The CDR3 loop spans 20 amino acids. Germline values: CDR1 PRHDT, CDR2 FYEKMQ (reference sequence). In DNA, the CDR3 is TGTGCCAGCAGCCTCAGGACAGGGGGTTACCCTAGCTCCTATAATTCACCCCTCCACTTT. Residues: CASSLRTGGYPSSYNSPLHF.

The chain links TRBV6-1 to TRBJ1-1; D is perhaps TRBD1 (6 bases). Germline loops: CDR1 MNHNS, CDR2 SASEGT. Deletions cut 5 bases from V and 2 bases from J, with 9 bases between. This CDR3 is built from 13 residues. CDR3 loop: CASSLQGNTEAFF. In DNA form, the CDR3 reads TGTGCCAGCAGTTTACAGGGTAACACTGAAGCTTTCTTT.

V is TRBV5-8 and J is TRBJ2-7; D is undetermined. Deletions cut 2 bases from V and 2 bases from J, with 14 bases between. The CDR3 totals 15 residues. CDR1 SGHTS and CDR2 YDEGEE come from the germline V gene. CDR3 residues: CASSFPEQITYEQYF. The DNA of the CDR3 is TGTGCCAGCAGCTTTCCCGAACAGATAACCTACGAGCAGTACTTC.

The chain joins TRBV4-2 to TRBJ2-3; 8 bases align to TRBD2. CDR1 is LGHNA and CDR2 is YNFKEQ in the germline V gene. Trimming removed 2 bases from V and 6 bases from J; junction bases left unmatched: 7. This CDR3 has 15 amino acids. The CDR3 protein is CASSQWPGGRDTQYF. CDR3 nucleotides: TGTGCCAGCAGCCAATGGCCGGGAGGGCGGGATACGCAGTATTTT.

This chain connects TRBV7-8 to TRBJ1-1; D not resolved. This CDR3 region has 14 residues. The germline CDR1 and CDR2 sequences are SGHVS and FQNEAQ. Trimming cost V 0 bases and J 1 base, with 6 bases left between them. CDR3 amino acids: CASSLAPGNTEAFF. For the CDR3, the DNA is TGTGCCAGCAGCTTAGCCCCAGGGAACACTGAAGCTTTCTTT.

In nucleotides, the CDR3 is TGCGCCAGCAGGATCGGACAGGGAGGCAATCAGCCCCAGCATTTT. Translation: CASRIGQGGNQPQHF. The chain links TRBV4-1 to TRBJ1-5, with 8 bases lining up with TRBD1. Germline CDR1 is MGHRA and CDR2 is YSYEKL. This CDR3 has 15 amino acids. The V segment lost 6 bases and the J segment 2 bases; nucleotides outside the gene matches: 6.

The V call is TRBV27, the J call TRBJ1-1; D call uncertain. The CDR3 consists of 14 residues. With 2 bases removed from V and 1 base from J, the gap between germline ends came to 8 bases. The V gene's germline CDR1 is MNHEY and CDR2 SMNVEV (reference sequence). Written as DNA, the CDR3 is TGTGCCAGCAGTTTAAATTCCTGGAACACTGAAGCTTTCTTT. It specifies CASSLNSWNTEAFF.

The V and J genes are TRBV7-9 and TRBJ1-2; 8 nucleotides match TRBD1. V lost 2 bases to trimming and J lost 4 bases; unmatched junction nucleotides: 3. This CDR3 is built from 14 residues. The germline CDR1 and CDR2 sequences are SEHNR and FQNEAQ (reference sequence). The CDR3 loop reads CASSLPTGGYGYTF. The CDR3 bases are TGTGCCAGCAGCTTACCCACAGGGGGCTATGGCTACACCTTC. Looking up the rest from reference TRBV7-9 and TRBJ1-2 gives the full variable domain: DTGVSQNPRHKITKRGQNVTFRCDPISEHNRLYWYRQTLGQGPEFLTYFQNEAQLEKSRLLSDRFSAERPKGSFSTLEIQRTEQGDSAMYLCASSLPTGGYGYTFGSGTRLTVV.

This clone was seen once. The chain links TRBV7-7 to TRBJ2-3, with D maybe TRBD2 (6 bases). Germline V gene lookup returns CDR1 SSHAT and CDR2 FNYEAQ (reference sequence). V was cut by 3 bases and J by 0 bases, with 10 bases left in between. The CDR3 runs 15 residues. For the CDR3, the DNA is TGTGCCAGCAGCTTGACGAGCGGGAGCACAGATACGCAGTATTTT. Amino acids: CASSLTSGSTDTQYF. Supplemented by reference TRBV7-7 and TRBJ2-3, the full variable domain reads GAGVSQSPRYKVTKRGQDVTLRCDPISSHATLYWYQQALGQGPEFLTYFNYEAQPDKSGLPSDRFSAERPEGSISTLTIQRTEQRDSAMYRCASSLTSGSTDTQYFGPGTRLTVL.